This TCR beta chain was sequenced for a study of OX40 agonist ivuxolimab in advanced cancers. On the study more broadly: Eligibility admitted prior anti-PD-1, anti-PD-L1 or anti-CTLA-4 therapy; about 42% had some.

Sequenced by immunoSEQ multiplex PCR; TCRdb stores in-frame clones only, minus some. The sample lists 65,000 to 100,000 clones; around 94% were seen once. The CDR3 runs to 14 residues. Germline CDR1 reads SGHDT; CDR2 reads YYEEEE. V lost 2 bases and J lost 4, with 10 bases in between. This material consisted of CD4+ or CD8+ T cells sorted from blood, taken in a trial of the OX40 agonist ivuxolimab. This TCR was recovered from an adult with an advanced solid tumor such as melanoma, head and neck, liver or kidney cancer. This chain joins TRBV5-6 and TRBJ1-3; D gene ambiguous. CDR3 loop: CASSLTPEGNTIYF. Here the CDR3 DNA reads TGTGCCAGCAGCTTAACCCCAGAGGGAAACACCATATATTTT.